Below, 24 T cell receptor beta chains from the same sample are listed, as sequenced in a study of tumor and adjacent non-tumor tissue in lung cancer. No cell sorting was done before RNA was extracted from the tissue. Three rounds of nested PCR, following a modified ARM-PCR protocol, produced the TCRbeta library. TCRdb used MiXCR to reprocess the multiplex PCR reads, holding one entry per CDR3 protein. Among approximately 130,000 distinct CDR3 sequences, 66% were seen once, and the ten largest hold 9.5% to 15%. Specimen: lung tumor tissue. Source of these receptors: a man in his thirties or forties with non-small cell lung cancer.

Concerning this clonotype: The CDR3 does not end in the conserved phenylalanine or tryptophan, so this is likely a read error. This sequence joins TRBV12-3 or TRBV12-4 and TRBJ1-2, with D perhaps matching TRBD1 (6 bases). V was cut by 6 bases and J by 1 base, with 12 bases left in between. The CDR3 has 14 residues. CDR3 DNA: TGTGCCAGCAGAGAAGGGGGTATTAACTATGGCTACACCATC. Translated, it gives CASREGGINYGYTI.

Comments on this clonotype: An end of the junction differs from the germline gene, which may be a read error. The genes are TRBV4-1 and TRBJ2-7; D is unresolved. Germline CDR1 and CDR2: MGHRA and YSYEKL. CDR3 size: 13 residues. The CDR3 sequence: CGSSQGPGYEQYF. The CDR3 DNA reads TGCGGCAGTAGCCAAGGTCCCGGATACGAACAGTACTTC.

This clonotype appeared once. V is TRBV20-1 and J is TRBJ1-2; D gene uncertain. Germline loops: CDR1 DFQATT, CDR2 SNEGSKA (reference sequence). The CDR3 loop spans 13 amino acids. V lost 6 bases, J lost 8 bases, and 19 bases lay in between. The CDR3 here is CSARAVGGYGYTF. The CDR3 nucleotides read TGCAGTGCGAGGGCCGTGGGCGGCTACGGCTACACCTTC.

This clonotype was detected once. The rearrangement uses TRBV7-9 and TRBJ2-6, with D unclear. Trimming took off 10 bases at V and 2 bases at J, with 9 bases between the two ends. This CDR3 has 13 residues. CDR1 and CDR2 (germline): SEHNR, FQNEAQ (reference sequence). As DNA, the CDR3 is TGTGCCAACTGGGAACCTGGGGCCAACGTCCTGACTTTC. Translating it yields CANWEPGANVLTF. The variable domain in full, with the rest retrieved from reference TRBV7-9 and TRBJ2-6, is DTGVSQNPRHKITKRGQNVTFRCDPISEHNRLYWYRQTLGQGPEFLTYFQNEAQLEKSRLLSDRFSAERPKGSFSTLEIQRTEQGDSAMYLCANWEPGANVLTFGAGSRLTVL.

On this clonotype itself: This may arise from a read error, as a much more abundant clone is one base away. The genes are TRBV12-3 or TRBV12-4 and TRBJ1-2, with 12 bases that match TRBD1. This CDR3 contains 17 residues. The CDR3 coding sequence is TGTGTCAGCAGGGCAGATGGGACAGGGGGCGCGATTAATGGCTACACCTTC. This codes for CVSRADGTGGAINGYTF.

Turning to this clonotype: This sequence may be a read error, since a much larger clone differs from it by one base. V is TRBV29-1 and J is TRBJ1-1; D uncertain. CDR1 and CDR2 from the germline V gene are SQVTM and ANQGSEA. This CDR3 spans 14 amino acids. This CDR3 reads CSVGAWQMNTGAFF. The CDR3 DNA is TGCAGCGTTGGAGCGTGGCAGATGAACACTGGAGCTTTCTTT.

To note about this clonotype: This sequence may be a read error, since a much larger clone differs from it by one base. The V gene is TRBV20-1, the J gene TRBJ2-7; TRBD2 aligns across 10 bases. V gave up 4 bases and J gave up 7 bases; unmatched junction bases: 7. The CDR3 covers 13 residues. Germline lookup yields CDR1 DFQATT and CDR2 SNEGSKA (reference sequence). For the CDR3, the DNA is TGCAGTGCTACCCGGCATAGCGGGAGGGAGCAGTACTTC. Protein: CSATRHSGREQYF.

This clonotype occurred once. The chain has TRBV5-8 and TRBJ2-4; D is ambiguous. CDR3 length: 16 amino acids. V gave up 7 bases and J gave up 6 bases, with 23 bases separating them. CDR1 SGHTS and CDR2 YDEGEE come from the germline V gene. DNA for the CDR3: TGTGCCAGCGTAAACCCCATGGGTCTCCAAGGAAACATTCAGTACTTC. Its protein product is CASVNPMGLQGNIQYF.

Points on this clonotype: It may be a read error: a sequence one base away is much more abundant. The chain has TRBV29-1 and TRBJ1-5, with 7 bases fitting TRBD1. J was trimmed by 3 bases and V by 7 bases; bases with no gene match: 9. Germline CDR1 is SQVTM and CDR2 is ANQGSEA. The CDR3 is 14 amino acids. The CDR3 loop reads CSAIMTGSNQPQHF. The CDR3 DNA reads TGCAGCGCCATCATGACAGGGTCCAATCAGCCCCAGCATTTT.

On this clonotype: A much larger clone sits a single nucleotide away, making a read error possible. The V call is TRBV28, the J call TRBJ2-7, with 10 positions matching TRBD2. J lost 8 bases, V lost 6 bases, and 13 bases had no gene match. The CDR3 totals 15 residues. The V gene's germline CDR1 is MDHEN and CDR2 SYDVKM. The CDR3 DNA sequence: TGTGCCAGCAGCTCATCTAGCGGGGGAAGGTTGAAGCAGTACTTC. It translates to CASSSSSGGRLKQYF.

Regarding this clonotype: A read error may be the cause here, since a much bigger clone is one base away. The chain links TRBV4-1 to TRBJ1-1, with no clear D. Per germline, CDR1 MGHRA and CDR2 YSYEKL. Trimming removed 3 bases from V and 4 bases from J, with 9 bases in between. This CDR3 is built from 13 residues. DNA of the CDR3: TGCGCCAGCAGCCACGATTGGAGCACTGAAGCTTTCTTT. It codes for CASSHDWSTEAFF.

As concerns this clonotype: Given a much more abundant clone one base away, this may be a read error. The chain employs TRBV6-1 and TRBJ1-5; D gene unclear. Germline CDR1 and CDR2: MNHNS and SASEGT. The CDR3 contains 16 residues. Trimming took off 2 bases at V and 3 bases at J, with 14 bases between the two ends. CDR3: CASSERAAFINQPQHF. CDR3 nucleotide sequence: TGTGCCAGCAGTGAAAGGGCTGCTTTTATCAATCAGCCCCAGCATTTT.

This clonotype occurred a few times. Compared with germline, one end of the junction differs, possibly owing to a read error. The chain is built from TRBV5-6 and TRBJ2-3; the D gene is possibly TRBD1 (5 bases). The length of the CDR3 is 13 residues. Germline values: CDR1 SGHDT, CDR2 YYEEEE. CDR3 in amino acids: CAGSSAGTDTQYF. The CDR3 nucleotides are TGTGCCGGCAGCTCCGCAGGGACAGATACGCAGTATTTT.

This clonotype was counted between two and nine times. The germline gene is not matched at one end of the junction; a read error may be the cause. This chain uses TRBV10-1 with TRBJ2-1; no firm D call. The CDR3 consists of 15 residues. CDR1 is WNHNN, CDR2 SYGVQD, per germline (reference sequence). CDR3 sequence: CASSEKRSWTDDQFF. As DNA, the CDR3 is TGCGCCAGCAGTGAGAAGCGTTCTTGGACGGATGACCAGTTCTTC.

The sample holds many counts of this clonotype. V usage is TRBV6-2 or TRBV6-3 and J usage is TRBJ2-7, with TRBD2 matching over 7 bases. V was clipped by 6 bases and J by 0 bases; unmatched bases: 8. Germline assignment: CDR1 MNHEY and CDR2 SVGEGT. This CDR3 is 15 amino acids long. CDR3 nucleotide sequence: TGTGCCAGCAGCGAGCGGGGTGCCAACTCCTACGAGCAGTACTTC. The encoded protein is CASSERGANSYEQYF.

For the CDR3, the DNA is TGTGCCAGCAGCTTAGCGTGGGGAAAAAAACTGTTTTTT. This translates into CASSLAWGKKLFF. The chain has TRBV11-2 and TRBJ1-4; D unresolved. Trimming pared 1 base from V and 9 bases from J, leaving 9 bases between. Per the germline V gene, CDR1 is SGHAT and CDR2 is FQNNGV. CDR3 size: 13 residues. The variable domain in full, completed from reference TRBV11-2 and TRBJ1-4, reads EAGVAQSPRYKIIEKRQSVAFWCNPISGHATLYWYQQILGQGPKLLIQFQNNGVVDDSQLPKDRFSAERLKGVDSTLKIQPAKLEDSAVYLCASSLAWGKKLFFGSGTQLSVL.

This clonotype has ten or more counts. CDR3 sequence (DNA): TGCAGTGCTAGCGACAGGGCCTACGAGCAGTACTTC. This encodes CSASDRAYEQYF. V usage is TRBV20-1 and J usage is TRBJ2-7; 7 nucleotides agree with TRBD1. The CDR3 sequence is 12 residues long. In germline, CDR1 is DFQATT, CDR2 SNEGSKA (reference sequence). Trimming at V came to 3 bases and at J to 2 bases, leaving 1 base not matched to a gene.

On this clonotype: This is likely a read error, given that the CDR3 carries no conserved phenylalanine or tryptophan at its end. The CDR3 protein is CSASDERWDTDTQYI. The CDR3 DNA reads as TGCAGTGCTAGCGACGAGAGGTGGGACACAGATACGCAGTATATT. V and J are TRBV20-1 and TRBJ2-3; D not certain. The CDR3 is 15 residues long. Germline-derived CDR1 and CDR2 are DFQATT and SNEGSKA (reference sequence). Trimming stripped 3 bases from V and 2 bases from J, with 15 bases between.

With respect to this clonotype: At one boundary the junction diverges from the germline segment, which might be a read error. This chain links TRBV6-6 with TRBJ1-1; a weak D match, TRBD1 (5 bases). In germline, CDR1 is MNHNY, CDR2 SVGAGI (reference sequence). The CDR3 runs 14 residues. The CDR3 DNA sequence: TGTGCCAGCAGTTACGGCCGGCACAGGAGGGAAGCTTTCTTC. Its translation is CASSYGRHRREAFF.

A word on this clonotype: Sequence at one end of the junction differs from germline and may be a read error. V is TRBV11-2 and J is TRBJ2-7; D gene unclear. The CDR3 has 14 residues. Per germline, CDR1 SGHAT and CDR2 FQNNGV. This CDR3 is CASSLDRYAYEQYF. The CDR3 DNA reads as TGTGCCAGCAGCTTAGACAGATATGCCTACGAACAGTACTTC.

As concerns this clonotype: An end of the junction does not agree with germline; a read error may underlie this. The genes are TRBV20-1 and TRBJ1-3, with D unresolved. Germline lookup yields CDR1 DFQATT and CDR2 SNEGSKA (reference sequence). The CDR3 loop spans 13 amino acids. The CDR3 DNA is TGCACTGCTAAGCAGCAGTATGGAAACACCATATATTTT. It codes for CTAKQQYGNTIYF.

Of note for this clonotype: Being one base from a much bigger clone, this may be a read error. The CDR3 region is CSAQDRSNSPLHF. In DNA form, the CDR3 reads TGCAGTGCTCAGGACAGGTCTAATTCACCCCTCCACTTT. This rearrangement joins TRBV20-1 to TRBJ1-6; 7 nucleotides align to TRBD1. The V gene end was trimmed by 5 bases and the J gene end by 6 bases; junction bases not matched to a gene: 4. CDR1 is DFQATT and CDR2 is SNEGSKA in the germline V gene (reference sequence). This CDR3 has 13 residues.

Concerning this clonotype: Relative to the germline gene, one junction end is altered; a read error may explain this. This chain joins TRBV29-1 and TRBJ2-1; D is perhaps TRBD1 or TRBD2 (5 bases each). Germline lookup yields CDR1 SQVTM and CDR2 ANQGSEA. The CDR3 has 13 amino acids. The CDR3 sequence is CSVEGTEYNEQFF. The CDR3 DNA reads as TGCAGTGTTGAGGGGACGGAATACAATGAGCAGTTCTTC.

The chain carries TRBV6-5 and TRBJ1-2; 10 bases align to TRBD1. The CDR3 sequence is 15 residues long. V was pared by 5 bases and J by 11 bases, with 14 bases of the junction left unmatched. Germline assignment: CDR1 MNHEY and CDR2 SVGAGI. The CDR3 is CASSIGMGQGSGYTF. CDR3 in DNA: TGTGCCAGCAGTATAGGGATGGGACAGGGGTCTGGTTACACCTTC.